The source of this T cell receptor (beta chain) is a study of blood T cell repertoires in COVID-19. The count of this clone is one. The data were produced by immunoSEQ multiplex PCR, yet TCRdb's version contains in-frame clones alone and is incomplete. This table has around 220,000 clones, roughly 86% appearing once. Germline CDR1 and CDR2: SGHNT and YYREEE (reference sequence). V trimming: 5 bases; J trimming: 3 bases; junction bases outside the gene matches: 8. This CDR3 region has 15 residues. The receptor comes from a woman aged 50 to 60 with COVID-19, enrolled during active disease. The rearrangement joins TRBV5-4 to TRBJ2-1, with 7 nucleotides matching TRBD2. The sequencing input was peripheral blood. CDR3 coding DNA: TGTGCCAGCAGTTCCAGCGGGGACTTCTACAATGAGCAGTTCTTC. As protein: CASSSSGDFYNEQFF.